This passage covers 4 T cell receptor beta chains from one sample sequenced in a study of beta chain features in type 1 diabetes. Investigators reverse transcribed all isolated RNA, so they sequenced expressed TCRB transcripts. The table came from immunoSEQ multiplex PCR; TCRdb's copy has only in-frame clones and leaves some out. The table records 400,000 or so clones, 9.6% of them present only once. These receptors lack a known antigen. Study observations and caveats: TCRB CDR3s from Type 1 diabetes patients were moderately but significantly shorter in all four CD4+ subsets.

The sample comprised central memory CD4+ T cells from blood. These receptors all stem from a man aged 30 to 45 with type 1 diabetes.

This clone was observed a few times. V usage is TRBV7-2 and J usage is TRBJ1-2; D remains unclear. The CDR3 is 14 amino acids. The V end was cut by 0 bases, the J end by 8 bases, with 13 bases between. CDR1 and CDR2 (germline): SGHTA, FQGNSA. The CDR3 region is CASSLARTLGGYTF. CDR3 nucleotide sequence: TGTGCCAGCAGCTTAGCACGGACCTTGGGCGGCTACACCTTC. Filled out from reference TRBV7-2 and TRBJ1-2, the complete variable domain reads GAGVSQSPSNKVTEKGKDVELRCDPISGHTALYWYRQSLGQGLEFLIYFQGNSAPDKSGLPSDRFSAERTGGSVSTLTIQRTQQEDSAVYLCASSLARTLGGYTFGSGTRLTVV.

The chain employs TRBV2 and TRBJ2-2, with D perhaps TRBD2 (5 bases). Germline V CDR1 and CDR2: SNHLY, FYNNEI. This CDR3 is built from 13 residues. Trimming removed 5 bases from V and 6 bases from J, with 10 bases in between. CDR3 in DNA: TGTGCCAGCAGTTCTAGGGAGTCCGGGGAGCTGTTTTTT. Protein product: CASSSRESGELFF.

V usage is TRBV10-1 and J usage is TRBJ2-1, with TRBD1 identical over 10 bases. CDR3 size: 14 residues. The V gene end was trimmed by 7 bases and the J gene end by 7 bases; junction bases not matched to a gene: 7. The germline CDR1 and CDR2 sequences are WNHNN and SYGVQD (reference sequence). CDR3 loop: CASTPGQGSNEQFF. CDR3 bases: TGCGCCAGCACCCCGGGACAGGGGTCGAATGAGCAGTTCTTC.

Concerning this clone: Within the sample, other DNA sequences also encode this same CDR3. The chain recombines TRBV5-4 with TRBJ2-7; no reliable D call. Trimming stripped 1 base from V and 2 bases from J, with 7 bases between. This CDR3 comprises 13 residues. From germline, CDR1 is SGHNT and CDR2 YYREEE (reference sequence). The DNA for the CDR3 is TGTGCCAGCAGCTTGACGGGTACCTACGAGCAGTACTTC. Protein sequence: CASSLTGTYEQYF.